The 6 T cell receptor beta chains below all came from one sample that was sequenced in a study of blood T cell repertoires in COVID-19. Generated by immunoSEQ multiplex PCR, the TCRdb table keeps only in-frame clones and is missing some. The sample has 150,000 or so clones, about 91% seen once. Sequenced material: peripheral blood. Every receptor here comes from a middle-aged man with acute or convalescent COVID-19.

The CDR3 loop reads CAIGRDRDTGELFF. In nucleotides, the CDR3 is TGTGCCATCGGACGGGACAGAGACACCGGGGAGCTGTTTTTT. This chain connects TRBV10-3 to TRBJ2-2; 7 bases align to TRBD1. This CDR3 has 14 residues. Unmatched junction bases numbered 6, after V lost 8 bases and J lost 3 bases. CDR1 and CDR2 from the germline V gene are ENHRY and SYGVKD.

The chain combines TRBV7-9 with TRBJ1-6; 9 nucleotides agree with TRBD1. Germline V lookup: CDR1 SEHNR, CDR2 FQNEAQ (reference sequence). This CDR3 comprises 18 residues. The junction had 16 bases not matched to a gene; V was cut back by 4 bases and J by 9 bases. CDR3 coding DNA: TGTGCCAGCAGCTCCACGTGGGGGACAGGGTATCGCAGTTCACCCCTCCACTTT. Encoded protein: CASSSTWGTGYRSSPLHF.

There are a few counts of this clone. J is TRBJ1-2 and V is TRBV19; perhaps TRBD1 as D (6 bases). The germline V and J ends were trimmed by 1 base and 3 bases, with 12 bases remaining between them. The CDR3 runs to 15 residues. Germline-derived CDR1 and CDR2 are LNHDA and SQIVND (reference sequence). This CDR3 is CASSIARGAHYGYTF. CDR3 bases: TGTGCCAGTAGTATAGCCAGGGGCGCACACTATGGCTACACCTTC.

This chain joins TRBV7-9 and TRBJ2-7; D not resolved. The CDR3 length is 14 residues. Looked up from germline, CDR1 is SEHNR and CDR2 is FQNEAQ (reference sequence). V dropped 2 bases and J dropped 0 bases, with 8 bases sitting between them. The CDR3 protein is CASSLTGYSYEQYF. The CDR3, as DNA: TGTGCCAGCAGCTTAACGGGTTACTCCTACGAGCAGTACTTC.

The chain recombines TRBV10-2 with TRBJ2-7; 7 bases agree with TRBD1. The CDR3 runs to 15 residues. V lost 2 bases and J lost 1; bases outside the gene matches: 5. Germline V gene lookup returns CDR1 WSHSY and CDR2 SAAADI. CDR3 protein: CASSEPPTGSYEQYF. The CDR3 DNA is TGCGCCAGCAGTGAGCCGCCGACAGGGTCCTACGAGCAGTACTTC.

This chain uses TRBV7-2 with TRBJ1-3, with D tentatively TRBD1 (5 bases). The CDR3 has 15 amino acids. Deletions cut 4 bases from V and 5 bases from J, with 15 bases between. Germline CDR1 SGHTA, CDR2 FQGNSA. CDR3 sequence (DNA): TGTGCCAGCAGCTCTTCCTGGGCAGGGAGAAACACCATATATTTT. Translating gives CASSSSWAGRNTIYF.